This T cell receptor (beta chain) was found in a study of shared clonotypes between healthy human individuals. The germline V and J ends were trimmed by 4 bases and 4 bases, with 18 bases remaining between them. This CDR3 spans 16 amino acids. CDR1 is SGHRS, CDR2 YFSETQ, per germline. There were no recent acute infections or vaccinations among the donors, who were healthy HIV-negative adults. This table comes from immunoSEQ multiplex PCR, and its TCRdb copy is limited to in-frame clones, with some not included. The sample records 1,500,000 or so clones, around 97% being singletons. The receptor was derived from a man aged 25-40 years in good health. The chain has TRBV5-1 and TRBJ1-3, with D perhaps TRBD1 (5 bases). Source material: naive CD4+ T cells sorted from blood. The subset here: CD45RA+ positively selected. The CDR3, as DNA: TGCGCCAGCAGCCCGAAAACAACGGGACGGGGAAACACCATATATTTT. This translates into CASSPKTTGRGNTIYF.